The 15 T cell receptor beta chains in this list originate from one sample, sequenced in a study of cytomegalovirus exposure and HLA in healthy donors (dated by TCRdb to about 2017). Receptor amplification or capture employed the immunoSEQ multiplex PCR assay. The multiplex PCR relied on a mix of 60 forward primers for TCR Vbeta segments and 13 reverse primers for TCR Jbeta segments. Not all clones reach the TCRdb copy of this immuneACCESS table, which keeps in-frame sequences only. Checked studies attribute under half of the gap to unresolved V genes and leave the rest unexplained. For this sample there are 150,000 to 200,000 clones; under 75% appear just once. Less than 8.5% of the sample is taken by the ten largest. The sample taken for sequencing was PBMCs. The receptors here all came from a man aged 40-49 years in good health and CMV-seropositive.

V and J are TRBV19 and TRBJ1-2; D is perhaps TRBD1 (5 bases). The CDR3 has 14 amino acids. V gave up 7 bases and J gave up 7 bases, with 19 bases separating them. Germline V gene data show CDR1 as LNHDA and CDR2 as SQIVND (reference sequence). This CDR3 is CASTLRQGKIGYTF. In nucleotides, the CDR3 is TGTGCCAGTACTCTCCGGCAGGGAAAGATTGGCTACACCTTC.

V gene TRBV9 combines with J gene TRBJ1-4; TRBD1 agrees at 7 bases. Looked up from germline, CDR1 is SGDLS and CDR2 is YYNGEE. The CDR3 runs to 17 residues. V trimming: 2 bases; J trimming: 0 bases; junction bases outside the gene matches: 7. The CDR3 DNA reads as TGTGCCAGCAGCGTGGGGACAGACCTTGCAACTAATGAAAAACTGTTTTTT. As protein: CASSVGTDLATNEKLFF.

CDR3 nucleotide sequence: TGTGCCAGCATCCTTGCTACAGGGTTGAGGACTGAAGCTTTCTTT. Its protein product is CASILATGLRTEAFF. V usage is TRBV6-5 and J usage is TRBJ1-1; D is possibly TRBD1 (6 bases). Germline V gives CDR1 MNHEY, CDR2 SVGAGI. The CDR3 consists of 15 residues. Trimming removed 7 bases at V and 5 bases at J, with 20 bases between.

The chain employs TRBV5-4 and TRBJ2-2; TRBD2 agrees at 10 bases. CDR1 is SGHNT and CDR2 is YYREEE in the germline V gene (reference sequence). The J segment lost 2 bases and the V segment lost 5 bases, leaving 3 bases of the junction unmatched. The CDR3 length is 15 residues. The CDR3 sequence: CASSKRGGNTGELFF. In DNA, the CDR3 is TGTGCCAGCAGTAAGCGGGGGGGAAACACCGGGGAGCTGTTTTTT. Together with reference TRBV5-4 and TRBJ2-2, the CDR3 gives the full variable domain: ETGVTQSPTHLIKTRGQQVTLRCSSQSGHNTVSWYQQALGQGPQFIFQYYREEENGRGNFPPRFSGLQFPNYSSELNVNALELDDSALYLCASSKRGGNTGELFFGEGSRLTVL.

This clone was seen only once. The rearrangement joins TRBV27 to TRBJ1-1, with 8 nucleotides matching TRBD1. Germline V lookup: CDR1 MNHEY, CDR2 SMNVEV (reference sequence). V lost 3 bases to trimming and J lost 1 base; unmatched junction nucleotides: 1. The CDR3 has 14 residues. This CDR3 reads CASSFTGGNTEAFF. The CDR3 region has the DNA TGTGCCAGCAGTTTTACAGGGGGGAACACTGAAGCTTTCTTT.

The rearrangement links TRBV5-1 to TRBJ1-1; no definite D call. V lost 4 bases and J lost 1, with 11 bases in between. Germline assignment: CDR1 SGHRS and CDR2 YFSETQ. The CDR3 runs to 14 residues. CDR3 bases: TGCGCCAGCAGCACCCGACCAGGGAACACTGAAGCTTTCTTT. The encoded protein is CASSTRPGNTEAFF.

The chain recombines TRBV7-2 with TRBJ2-7, with D hard to call. Between the trimmed V and J ends, which lost 3 bases and 6 bases, there was a span of 6 bases. In germline, CDR1 is SGHTA, CDR2 FQGNSA. The CDR3 extends over 11 amino acids. This CDR3 is CASSFRVEQYF. CDR3 bases: TGTGCCAGCAGCTTCCGTGTCGAGCAGTACTTC.

This clone was recorded a few times. The chain combines TRBV10-3 with TRBJ1-1, with D hard to call. CDR1 ENHRY and CDR2 SYGVKD come from the germline V gene. The CDR3 is 13 amino acids. V shed 4 bases and J shed 1 base, with 7 bases lying between them. This chain's CDR3 is CAISGGQNTEAFF. CDR3 DNA: TGTGCCATCAGTGGTGGGCAGAACACTGAAGCTTTCTTT.

This chain links TRBV9 with TRBJ2-5; 7 bases are a match to TRBD2. This CDR3 is built from 15 residues. Germline V gene sequence: CDR1 SGDLS, CDR2 YYNGEE. J was trimmed by 2 bases and V by 3 bases; bases with no gene match: 7. The CDR3 DNA is TGTGCCAGCAGCGGTGGGGGAGCGGGGCAAGAGACCCAGTACTTC. It translates to CASSGGGAGQETQYF.

This clone was counted between two and nine times. The chain carries TRBV19 and TRBJ1-1; D call uncertain. CDR3 length: 13 amino acids. Germline CDR1 reads LNHDA; CDR2 reads SQIVND (reference sequence). V shed 3 bases and J shed 1 base, with 6 bases lying between them. The CDR3 coding sequence is TGTGCCAGTAGTATCACAGCGAACACTGAAGCTTTCTTT. Its protein product is CASSITANTEAFF.

The chain carries TRBV9 and TRBJ1-2, with TRBD1 as a possible D gene (6 bases). The V end was cut by 1 base, the J end by 5 bases, with 9 bases between. Germline assignment: CDR1 SGDLS and CDR2 YYNGEE. The CDR3 is made up of 13 amino acids. The CDR3 spells CASSVRDTYGYTF. The CDR3 coding sequence is TGTGCCAGCAGCGTACGGGACACTTATGGCTACACCTTC.

Of note for this clone: A junction end diverges from the germline sequence, so it may reflect a read error. The V and J genes are TRBV7-2 and TRBJ2-6; 7 bases are shared with TRBD1. The V gene's germline CDR1 is SGHTA and CDR2 FQGNSA. This CDR3 is 18 amino acids long. For the CDR3, the DNA is TGTGCCAGCACCTTACGGACAGGATCCAGCTCTGGGGCCAACGTCCTGACTTTC. This gives the protein CASTLRTGSSSGANVLTF.

This clone was found once. The V gene is TRBV5-1, the J gene TRBJ2-1; TRBD1 matches 7 bases. Trimming took 0 bases from V and 7 from J; bases not matched to a gene: 13. This CDR3 has 17 amino acids. Germline V gene lookup returns CDR1 SGHRS and CDR2 YFSETQ. The CDR3 DNA reads TGCGCCAGCAGCTTGGGGTCCGAGACAGGGAACGTGAATGAGCAGTTCTTC. It specifies CASSLGSETGNVNEQFF.

The chain is built from TRBV7-9 and TRBJ1-2; no clear D gene. The CDR3 covers 16 residues. Trimming pared 5 bases from V and 0 bases from J, leaving 16 bases between. Germline CDR1 SEHNR, CDR2 FQNEAQ (reference sequence). The CDR3 protein is CASSLPLSGTNYGYTF. CDR3 coding DNA: TGTGCCAGCAGCCTACCCCTCTCCGGGACTAACTATGGCTACACCTTC. Complete variable domain (other parts from reference TRBV7-9 and TRBJ1-2): DTGVSQNPRHKITKRGQNVTFRCDPISEHNRLYWYRQTLGQGPEFLTYFQNEAQLEKSRLLSDRFSAERPKGSFSTLEIQRTEQGDSAMYLCASSLPLSGTNYGYTFGSGTRLTVV.

The chain couples TRBV19 to TRBJ1-2; TRBD1 is a possible D gene (5 bases). V lost 7 bases to trimming and J lost 2 bases, with 11 bases between them. This CDR3 has 13 amino acids. Looked up from germline, CDR1 is LNHDA and CDR2 is SQIVND (reference sequence). CDR3 region: CASTTGENYGYTF. As DNA, the CDR3 is TGTGCCAGTACCACGGGGGAGAACTATGGCTACACCTTC.